This T cell receptor (beta chain) was observed in a study of control samples from healthy donors and cancer patients. Profiled with immunoSEQ multiplex PCR; TCRdb holds only in-frame clones, not every one. There are 80,000 to 100,000 clones in the sample; 92% occur only once, and around 3% lies in the top ten. The CDR3 extends over 15 amino acids. The V and J ends lost 7 bases and 2 bases respectively, with 14 bases between them. CDR1 is MNHEY, CDR2 SVGAGI, per germline. This sequence was found in a human donor in good health. The donor label of this sample is uncertain. The sequenced sample was blood. The chain uses TRBV6-5 and TRBJ2-2, with a tentative D call TRBD1 (6 bases). The CDR3 region is CASKAGTKNTGELFF. The CDR3 nucleotides are TGTGCCAGCAAAGCCGGGACAAAAAACACCGGGGAGCTGTTTTTT.